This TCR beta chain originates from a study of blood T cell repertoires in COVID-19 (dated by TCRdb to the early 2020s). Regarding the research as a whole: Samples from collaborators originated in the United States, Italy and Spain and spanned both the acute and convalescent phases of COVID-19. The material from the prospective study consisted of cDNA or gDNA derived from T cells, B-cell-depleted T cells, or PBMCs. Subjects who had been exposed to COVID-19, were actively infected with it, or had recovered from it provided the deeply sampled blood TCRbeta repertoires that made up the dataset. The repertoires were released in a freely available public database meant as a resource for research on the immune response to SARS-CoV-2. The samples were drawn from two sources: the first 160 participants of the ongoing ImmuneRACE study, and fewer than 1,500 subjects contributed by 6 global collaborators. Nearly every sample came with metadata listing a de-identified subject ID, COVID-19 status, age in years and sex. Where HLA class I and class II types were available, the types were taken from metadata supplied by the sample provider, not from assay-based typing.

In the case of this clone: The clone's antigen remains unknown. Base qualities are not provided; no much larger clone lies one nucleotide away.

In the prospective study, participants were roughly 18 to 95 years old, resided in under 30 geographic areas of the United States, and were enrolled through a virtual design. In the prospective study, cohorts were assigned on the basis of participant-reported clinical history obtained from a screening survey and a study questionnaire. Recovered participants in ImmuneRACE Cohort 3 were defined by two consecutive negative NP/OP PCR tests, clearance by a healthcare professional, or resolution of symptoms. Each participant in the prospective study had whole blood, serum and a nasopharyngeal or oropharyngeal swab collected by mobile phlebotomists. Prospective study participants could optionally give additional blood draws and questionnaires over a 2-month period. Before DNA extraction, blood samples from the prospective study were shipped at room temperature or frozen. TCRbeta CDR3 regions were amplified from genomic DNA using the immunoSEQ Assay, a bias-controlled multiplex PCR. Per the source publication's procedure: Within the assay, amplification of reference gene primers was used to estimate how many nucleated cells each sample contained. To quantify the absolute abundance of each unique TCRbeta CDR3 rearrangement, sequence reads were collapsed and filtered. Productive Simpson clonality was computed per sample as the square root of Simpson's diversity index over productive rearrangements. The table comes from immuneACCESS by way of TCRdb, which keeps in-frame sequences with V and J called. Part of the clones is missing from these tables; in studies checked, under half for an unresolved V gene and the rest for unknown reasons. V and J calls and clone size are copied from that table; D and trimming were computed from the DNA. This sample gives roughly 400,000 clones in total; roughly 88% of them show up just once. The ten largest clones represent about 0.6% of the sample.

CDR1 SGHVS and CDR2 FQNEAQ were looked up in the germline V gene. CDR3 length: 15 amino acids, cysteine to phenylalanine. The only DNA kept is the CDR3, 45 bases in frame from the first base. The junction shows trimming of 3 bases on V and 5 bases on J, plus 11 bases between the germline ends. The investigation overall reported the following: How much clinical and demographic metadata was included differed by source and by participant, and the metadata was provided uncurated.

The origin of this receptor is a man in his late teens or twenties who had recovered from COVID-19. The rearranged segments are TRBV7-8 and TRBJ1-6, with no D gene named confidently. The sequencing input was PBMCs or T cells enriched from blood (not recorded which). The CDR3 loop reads CASSLSQVNNSPLHF. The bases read TGTGCCAGCAGCTTGAGTCAAGTTAATAATTCACCCCTCCACTTT.